This entry features one TCR beta chain sequence. Its binding antigen is unknown. The record has no base qualities; no much larger clone is one base away. Library creation used the immunoSEQ multiplex PCR assay. A mixture of 60 forward primers for TCR Vbeta segments and 13 reverse primers for TCR Jbeta segments was used in the multiplex PCR. Amplification of the CDR3 region of rearranged TCR beta genes was performed with a multiplex PCR assay on genomic DNA. The amplified TCR beta libraries were sequenced on the Illumina HiSeq System as 87-base-pair reads. The study's own analysis went as follows. In a later analysis, roughly 80 million unique TCR beta chains were counted across the 500 to 700 repertoires, and some 10 million of these chains were shared by at least two donors. To remove PCR and sequencing errors, raw reads were error-corrected and collapsed into unique sequences using a nearest-neighbor algorithm that merged closely related sequences. CDR3 sequences were aligned to IMGT reference sequences to assign V, D and J gene segments. For a sequence to be retained, a match of at least six nucleotides to both a V gene segment and a J gene segment was required. A rearrangement was called productive if the CDR3 had no stop codons and remained in frame with V and J, and every other rearrangement was called non-productive. CDR3 was defined according to IMGT convention as the region running from the second conserved V-encoded cysteine to the conserved J-encoded phenylalanine. Sequences without an unambiguous match to a single V gene segment were excluded from the earlier analysis of almost 600 of the donors. An earlier analysis of fewer than 650 of the donors classified V segments as functional when productive rearrangements were above 56.7% and as segregating when the standard deviation between donors was above 5%. A statistical classification framework was built to diagnose cytomegalovirus status from the catalog of TCR beta chain sequences. V and J gene assignment, in a later analysis, came from comparing TCR nucleotide sequences with IMGT/GENE-DB human TR gene sequences. The TCRdist pipeline was used in a later analysis to assign CDR3 sequences and most-parsimonious VDJ recombination scenarios. In a later analysis, each TCR beta chain was defined by its CDR3 amino acid sequence together with its V-gene family, and reads without a unique V-gene family were excluded. As a way to deal with suspected cross-contamination and a sequencing artifact, a later analysis dropped hundreds of nucleotide sequences that were highly shared and had low generation probability. For each public chain, a later analysis derived a clonal expansion index from normalized ranks of inferred template counts within each repertoire. A later analysis computed generation probabilities with a VDJ recombination model fitted to out-of-frame rearrangements, and checked the results against IGoR. Hypergeometric tests were used in a later analysis to score TCR-TCR, TCR-HLA and TCR-CMV co-occurrence, with a repertoire-size bias correction applied to the TCR pairs. To estimate false discovery rates, a later analysis permuted the HLA or CMV assignments 20 times. A later analysis grouped co-occurring TCRs with DBSCAN, adding TCRdist sequence similarity when clustering within HLA-allele-positive subsets. Repertoires with fewer than 30,000 or more than 120,000 public chains were left out of co-occurrence clustering, as were several repertoires with anomalous nucleotide sharing. The clones in this table, taken by TCRdb from immuneACCESS, are in-frame only. Not every clone is retained; where verified, under half of the shortfall comes from an unresolved V gene, and the cause of the rest is unknown. V and J calls and clone size are copied from that table; D and trimming were computed from the DNA. The sample table shows about 170,000 clones, and around 73% are seen once. 4.5% to 5.5% of the sample is taken by the ten largest.

The cohort consisted of 666 healthy bone marrow donors. Cohort members were all nominally healthy when sampled, although unrecorded immune exposures were likely present. The donor tested CMV seropositive, placing the donor among the roughly 300 seropositive members of the cohort. A peripheral blood sample was collected from each donor, and TCR beta sequencing was performed on peripheral blood mononuclear cells. The Qiagen DNeasy Blood Extraction Kit was used to extract genomic DNA from the blood cell samples. The data derive from a study of cytomegalovirus exposure and HLA in healthy donors (dated by TCRdb to about 2017). For the study in its entirety: According to an earlier analysis of around 600 of the donors, 150 million to 200 million T cells yielded 90 million to 140 million unique TCR beta sequences and 276 Gb of sequence data. The study used immunosequencing to profile the T cell repertoires of approximately 650 subjects and linked those repertoires to cytomegalovirus serostatus. Among the approximately 430 genotyped donors, approximately 82% belonged to the genetic ancestry cluster associated with self-reported Caucasian donors. The number of donors typed differed by locus, with roughly 620-640 for A, B, C, DRB1 and DQB1, 522 for DQA1, 606 for DPA1, and some 450 for DPB1. Donor age, sex, ethnicity and CMV serostatus were collected together with the repertoire data. Rather than using new phenotypic data, the later analysis identified candidate immune exposures from TCR beta sequences and from how often those sequences occurred across donors. Because of strong linkage in the cohort, roughly five DR-DQ haplotypes were treated as single units for association and clustering. An early release that covered about 600 HLA-typed donors contained around 300 gigabases of sequencing data and tens of millions of unique TCR sequences. In an earlier analysis of a few hundred of the donors, high-throughput TCR beta sequencing was used to judge whether each TCR beta V gene segment behaved as functional or pseudogenic. To predict cytomegalovirus infection status, the study combined high-throughput TCR immunosequencing, statistical association of individual TCRs with disease status, and machine learning. A later genetic analysis used genome-wide SNP genotypes for about 65% of the 666 donors, treating that subset as a discovery cohort. HLA typing covered class I and class II loci at four-digit resolution. Every discovery cohort repertoire had been produced on one sequencing platform. The study was designed to test whether signatures of past pathogen exposure could be identified by cataloging public T cell receptors. Among about 400 genotyped donors of the cohort, an average of approximately 220,000 unique TCR beta nucleotide sequences was sequenced per donor, of which about 19% were non-productive. Besides the first cohort of 550 to 750 subjects, a separate validation cohort made up of 95 to 150 different subjects was used. A later analysis re-examined previously published TCR beta repertoires from over 500 donors and added high-resolution HLA genotyping to investigate patterns of TCR occurrence.

The CDR3 runs 18 residues from the cysteine to the phenylalanine. The retained sequence is limited to the CDR3, 54 bases, with the frame set at the first base. What the work shows at the level of the full study, not this receptor alone: The authors suggested that the approach could potentially be generalized to other disease states and immunological phenotypes. HLA typing was unavailable for some donors at each locus, so association tests used only the typed subset. An association between a missense DCLRE1C variant and V-gene and J-gene trimming of TCR beta chains was found in a later genetic analysis and replicated in an independent cohort. Compared with the roughly 720-donor mean, donors in an Asian-associated ancestry cluster had fewer N-insertions in productive TCRs, according to a later genetic analysis. Cytomegalovirus status was reported to be diagnosed by the classifier with high specificity and sensitivity in both the original and validation cohorts. Most CMV-associated TCR beta chains appeared to be HLA-restricted in a later analysis, and the HLA associations seemed to be driven largely by CMV exposure. Across donors, most TCR sequences were observed very rarely, whereas some public TCRs were present in many individuals. In an earlier analysis of more than 450 of the donors, most TCR beta V segments were observed in productive rearrangements about 87% or about 30% of the time, broadly matching IMGT annotations. A total of roughly 160 TCR beta chains were listed by the study as associated with cytomegalovirus. Several of the top co-occurrence clusters appeared to be linked to parvovirus B19, influenza, CMV and Epstein-Barr virus, according to a later analysis. A further reported finding was that TCR beta sequences accurately predicted the HLA-A and HLA-B alleles for most subjects in the first cohort. In a later analysis, HLA-associated TCR beta chains were found to be more clonally expanded and to have lower generation probabilities than equally common non-associated chains. In a later analysis, some 17,000 TCR beta sequences were associated with specific HLA alleles at a false discovery rate of 0.05. This cohort had only TCR beta chains sequenced, and the lack of alpha or paired-chain data limited which features could be detected. For the cohort, immune exposure information was limited to CMV serostatus. Correlated functional status among segregating V segments might reflect linkage disequilibrium, but an unknown experimental factor could not be ruled out. A cluster of highly shared sequence variants was judged likely to be a technical artifact of the sequencing pipeline. Approximately 16 rarely observed V segments, including chromosome 9 orphons, were excluded from the earlier analysis of a few hundred of the donors because counts were too low. According to a later analysis, TCR association rates differed among HLA loci, with DRB1 alleles showing the most associated TCRs and HLA-C alleles showing the fewest. The presence/absence analyses assumed that sequencing depth was roughly uniform across donors, and that assumption may not be true. Assigning TCR associations to individual alleles was difficult when HLA alleles, especially DR and DQ, strongly co-occurred. The 87-base-pair reads could not distinguish some IMGT-functional V segments, including TRBV6-2 and TRBV6-3, so those segments were excluded. In vitro tests confirmed that a few of the cytomegalovirus-associated TCR beta chains recognize cytomegalovirus antigens.

The V and J genes are TRBV21-1 and TRBJ2-5; TRBD2, the table's D call, lacks a check against the DNA. The J call could be wrong; TRBJ2-7 is a better fit for the DNA end. TRBV21-1 is tagged as a pseudogene. The sequenced material came from PBMCs. The sequence came from a woman younger than 35 in good health and CMV-seropositive. CDR3 loop: CASSNSAREGPSSYEQYF. The DNA reads TGTGCCAGCAGCAATAGTGCCAGGGAGGGCCCCAGCTCCTACGAGCAGTACTTC.